This TCR beta chain was retrieved from a study of blood T cells in healthy people across ages (dated by TCRdb to between 2014 and 2016). General notes on the study: Template switching captured roughly one uniquely barcoded TCR beta cDNA molecule per two T cells in model experiments. Age-related changes in TCR beta repertoire diversity were measured in the study by deep sequencing normalized with unique cDNA molecular identifiers. The study analyzed two additional independent replicas of 1 million unique cDNA reads from the same blood draw for two donors, one aged 18 to 30 and one aged 80 or older. The donors were divided into four age groups: young (average approximately 17 years), middle-aged (about 41), aged (62) and long-lived (around 80). Study-wide conclusions, independent of this receptor: Compared with the aged group, the long-lived group had more naive CD4+ T cells, fewer expanded clones and increased TCR diversity, a pattern suggesting age selection. As age increased, observed TCR beta diversity per million T cells dropped in a roughly linear way, and a significant reduction was already evident by age about 40. Observed TCR beta diversity correlated strongly with the percentage of naive T cells measured by flow cytometry. Donor CMV infection status was unknown, potentially confounding age-related changes in expanded clonotypes. Conclusive comparison of naive and antigen-experienced compartments was prevented by the profiling of bulk unsorted PBMCs. Estimates of total diversity based on one million sequenced T cells were regarded as lower bounds and as underestimates.

Donors were 35 to 40 systemically healthy Caucasian individuals from Russia aged roughly 6 to 95 years. Around 10 milliliters of peripheral blood were drawn from each donor into EDTA-treated Vacutainer tubes. Ficoll-Paque density-gradient centrifugation was used to isolate PBMCs, with at least 6.5 million per sample. Total RNA, at least 6 micrograms per sample, was extracted from PBMCs with Trizol reagent. Naive CD45RAhigh/CD27high T cell percentages were measured by flow cytometry on a PBMC aliquot from every donor. The receptor library was made with 5' RACE. Sequenced on an Illumina HiSeq 2500. A second PCR of roughly 6 to 11 cycles was run with a J-beta primer mix and a sample-barcoded 5' primer. A template-switch 5' adaptor carrying 12 random nucleotides introduced a unique molecular identifier onto each TCR beta cDNA molecule. Each sample yielded at least 3 million CDR3-containing paired-end reads. First-strand cDNA synthesis was performed from all RNA using the Mint cDNA synthesis kit, with priming by a TRBC-specific oligonucleotide. Following uracil-DNA glycosylase treatment, all cDNA underwent a first 18-cycle PCR with the universal primers M1SS and BC2_uni_R. Under the source paper's analysis protocol: Normalization of each sample was performed by random selection of 1 million high-quality reads, each carrying a distinct molecular identifier. Instead of being binned into consensus sequences, reads with shared molecular identifiers were discarded. MiTCR, with a Q25 quality threshold and the strictest error-elimination algorithm, was used for CDR3 identification, clonotype clustering and error correction. A nonparametric unseen species model with Euler transformation was used to estimate a lower bound on total TCR beta diversity. TCRdb's own reprocessing of the public reads used fastp at Q25 and MiXCR and kept productive beta chains. Rows with one shared CDR3 protein collapse into an entry with the most common genes and DNA. The authors' filters were not applied to this entry. The sample yields nearly 800,000 distinct CDR3 sequences; approximately 25% were counted once. The biggest ten clones account for under 4.5% of the sample.

Reading from cysteine to phenylalanine, the CDR3 counts 13 amino acids. This entry keeps only the CDR3 DNA: 39 bases, framed from base 1. V and J are truncated by 4 bases and 7 bases respectively, leaving an intervening sequence of 14 bases. The germline V gene yields SGHRS for CDR1 and YFSETQ for CDR2. Points on this clonotype: Its binding antigen is unknown. There are no base qualities to consult, and no much larger clone falls within one base.

This sample also belongs to another study, concerning T cells of mothers and their children. Per the second study: Nine systemically healthy Caucasian individuals served as donors, namely three mothers together with their six children. cDNA synthesis used all of the extracted RNA, with roughly 1.5 ug of RNA in each 15 ul reaction. In the second PCR, the M1S primer added sample barcodes and 2-4 random nucleotides. Each mother yielded over 9.5 million TCR beta CDR3 reads and each child about 3 million reads. Thymic selection similarly shapes TCR recombination output in related and unrelated pairs, with minor effect from inherited differences. Normalized repertoire overlap was always found to be slightly, but never significantly, higher in related mother-child pairs than in unrelated mother-child pairs. With a sensitivity of around 97 clones per million clonotypes, no persistent microchimeric T cell clones were detected. To look for features that set related mother-child pairs apart from unrelated individuals, the researchers ran deep NGS to compare the TCR beta repertoires of mothers and children. Mothers averaged roughly 40 +/- 4 years of age and children averaged roughly 11 +/- 4 years. After adapter ligation was performed with NEBNext reagents, the libraries were sequenced on an Illumina HiSeq 2000 with 100+100 nt paired-end reads. To avoid cross-contamination, the mother libraries and the child libraries were prepared a month apart and sequenced in separate runs. For each donor, somewhere between roughly 450,000 and 2,000,000 distinct TCR beta clonotypes were identified. Naive TCR beta clonotypes were estimated from low-frequency clonotypes matched to each donor's FACS-determined naive share, without sorting.

The source of this sequence is a boy between 10 and 17 years old in good health. The sequenced material came from blood. Here the chain combines TRBV5-1 and TRBJ1-2, with the D gene not clear enough to name. At the DNA level, the sequence is TGCGCCAGCAGCCCCCCCGGGGAGTTTGGCTACACCTTC. This gives the protein CASSPPGEFGYTF.